This T cell receptor beta chain emerged from a study of CD8+ T cells in alopecia areata. The CDR3 has 12 residues. Germline lookup yields CDR1 GTSNPN and CDR2 SVGIG (reference sequence). With 0 bases removed from V and 6 bases from J, the gap between germline ends came to 8 bases. Extraction of RNA preceded its reverse transcription into cDNA, which served as the sequencing template. The protocol was immunoSEQ multiplex PCR, while the TCRdb copy is restricted to in-frame clones and leaves out a portion. The sample lists about 64,000 clones; about 43% were seen once. Treatment: oral pan-JAK inhibitor, 5-10 mg twice daily. This clone showed up just a few times.

The rearrangement uses TRBV30 and TRBJ1-1; D possibly corresponds to TRBD1 (5 bases). This receptor was obtained from a human donor with alopecia areata. The sequences come from CD8+ T cells sorted from blood, collected at approximately week 36, from a patient treated with tofacitinib. The CDR3 loop is CAWSVRGPEAFF. CDR3 DNA sequence: TGTGCCTGGAGTGTAAGGGGCCCTGAAGCTTTCTTT.